This T cell receptor beta chain emerged from a study of cytomegalovirus exposure and HLA in healthy donors. In the study overall: The approximately 670 first-cohort repertoires and the 95 to 150 validation repertoires shared the same platform, a later analysis reported. The study, taken as a whole, reports: Cytomegalovirus status was reportedly diagnosed by the classifier with high sensitivity and specificity. A few CMV-associated chains were confirmed in vitro to be specific for CMV antigens.

Some clones are missing from TCRdb's copy, which holds only in-frame ones; the method was immunoSEQ multiplex PCR. Of roughly 260,000 clones listed, more than 75% are singletons. CDR1 and CDR2 (germline): SGHNT, YYREEE (reference sequence). CDR3 length: 19 amino acids. V shed 4 bases and J shed 1 base, with 21 bases lying between them. On this clone itself: Its antigen is currently unknown.

The chain couples TRBV5-4 to TRBJ1-6; D call uncertain. The sample taken for sequencing was PBMCs. The receptor was isolated from a man between 18 and 29 years old in good health and CMV-seronegative. The CDR3 DNA reads TGTGCCAGCAGCGACGTTGCCATGAGAGGAGGGTCCTATAATTCACCCCTCCACTTT. Its protein is CASSDVAMRGGSYNSPLHF.